What follows are 21 T cell receptor beta chains derived from one specimen sequenced in a study of long-term antiretroviral therapy in people with HIV. Version v3.0 of the immunoSEQ assay ran at survey level. Profiled with immunoSEQ multiplex PCR; TCRdb holds only in-frame clones, not every one. The sample contains some 20,000 clones, roughly three quarters of which appear only once. The sample was unsorted PBMCs, taken 0.5 years before starting antiretroviral therapy. The source of these receptors is a man aged 18 to 35 with HIV.

This chain connects TRBV4-1 to TRBJ2-2, with D tentatively TRBD2 (6 bases). Trimming cost V 5 bases and J 1 base, with 11 bases left between them. The germline V gene has CDR1 MGHRA and CDR2 YSYEKL. This CDR3 is 15 amino acids long. CDR3 protein: CASSFLAENTGELFF. DNA of the CDR3: TGCGCCAGCAGCTTCTTAGCGGAGAACACCGGGGAGCTGTTTTTT.

The chain employs TRBV6-4 and TRBJ2-2; D call uncertain. Germline-derived CDR1 and CDR2 are MRHNA and SNTAGT. The CDR3 has 13 residues. The ends were cut back, 3 bases at V and 2 bases at J, with 4 bases in the middle. This CDR3 is CASSESNTGELFF. Written as DNA, the CDR3 is TGTGCCAGCAGTGAATCCAACACCGGGGAGCTGTTTTTT.

The chain couples TRBV18 to TRBJ2-7, with 7 bases aligning to TRBD1. The CDR3 sequence is 14 residues long. The V segment lost 3 bases and the J segment 5 bases; nucleotides outside the gene matches: 7. Germline V gene lookup returns CDR1 KGHSH and CDR2 LQKENI. The DNA for the CDR3 is TGTGCCAGCTCACCCGGCAGGGGGATCGACGAGCAGTACTTC. It codes for CASSPGRGIDEQYF. The full variable domain, with the rest looked up from reference TRBV18 and TRBJ2-7, is NAGVMQNPRHLVRRRGQEARLRCSPMKGHSHVYWYRQLPEEGLKFMVYLQKENIIDESGMPKERFSAEFPKEGPSILRIQQVVRGDSAAYFCASSPGRGIDEQYFGPGTRLTVT.

The chain uses TRBV7-9 and TRBJ2-5; maybe TRBD2 (5 bases). The CDR3 consists of 14 residues. Trimming stripped 4 bases from V and 4 bases from J, with 13 bases between. Germline V gene lookup returns CDR1 SEHNR and CDR2 FQNEAQ (reference sequence). CDR3 loop: CASSSSNRGETQYF. The CDR3 DNA sequence: TGTGCCAGCAGCTCGTCTAACCGGGGAGAGACCCAGTACTTC.

The CDR3 protein is CASSLGQGAGIQYF. Written as DNA, the CDR3 is TGTGCCAGCAGCCTTGGACAGGGGGCGGGCATTCAGTACTTC. This chain connects TRBV9 to TRBJ2-4; 11 bases align to TRBD1. The ends lost 4 bases at V and 9 bases at J; junction bases unmatched: 6. The germline gives CDR1 SGDLS, CDR2 YYNGEE. The CDR3 is 14 amino acids.

This chain joins TRBV11-2 and TRBJ2-1; D not resolved. The CDR3 is made up of 13 amino acids. Looked up from germline, CDR1 is SGHAT and CDR2 is FQNNGV. V gave up 1 base and J gave up 1 base, with 2 bases separating them. The CDR3 sequence is CASSLASYNEQFF. CDR3 bases: TGTGCCAGCAGCTTAGCTTCCTACAATGAGCAGTTCTTC.

The CDR3 loop is CASSGGTGFYEQYF. The CDR3, as DNA: TGTGCCAGCAGCGGCGGGACAGGGTTCTACGAGCAGTACTTC. This chain joins TRBV9 and TRBJ2-7, with TRBD1 identical over 9 bases. In germline, CDR1 is SGDLS, CDR2 YYNGEE. The CDR3 runs 14 residues. V was clipped by 3 bases and J by 3 bases; unmatched bases: 4.

The V and J genes are TRBV25-1 and TRBJ2-7; 7 nucleotides agree with TRBD1. Trimming removed 2 bases from V and 0 bases from J; junction bases left unmatched: 13. Germline values: CDR1 MGHDK, CDR2 SYGVNS. The CDR3 consists of 18 residues. CDR3 nucleotide sequence: TGTGCCAGCAGTGAAGGCGGAAGAGTAACAGGGGTCTCCTACGAGCAGTACTTC. Its protein is CASSEGGRVTGVSYEQYF.

This clone was counted between two and nine times. The rearrangement links TRBV6-5 to TRBJ2-7; no clear D. Germline loops: CDR1 MNHEY, CDR2 SVGAGI. This CDR3 contains 9 residues. Trimming left V 8 bases short and J 4 bases short, with 3 bases between. CDR3 DNA: TGTGCCAGCGGATACGAGCAGTACTTC. Translated: CASGYEQYF.

The rearrangement links TRBV27 to TRBJ1-1; TRBD1 might be the D (6 bases). With 2 bases removed from V and 5 bases from J, the gap between germline ends came to 18 bases. This CDR3 contains 16 residues. Per germline, CDR1 MNHEY and CDR2 SMNVEV (reference sequence). The CDR3 nucleotides are TGTGCCAGCAGTTTAGGCACAAACAGGGCTGGGACTGAAGCTTTCTTT. The encoded protein is CASSLGTNRAGTEAFF.

V gene TRBV5-6 combines with J gene TRBJ2-2; TRBD2 agrees at 7 bases. Germline trimming cut 6 bases from V and 5 bases from J; bases unmatched to any gene: 10. The CDR3 runs to 15 residues. Per germline, CDR1 SGHDT and CDR2 YYEEEE. CDR3 sequence: CASTLGGRLTGELFF. The CDR3, as DNA: TGTGCCAGCACCCTGGGCGGGAGATTAACCGGGGAGCTGTTTTTT. The variable domain in full, completed from reference TRBV5-6 and TRBJ2-2, reads DAGVTQSPTHLIKTRGQQVTLRCSPKSGHDTVSWYQQALGQGPQFIFQYYEEEERQRGNFPDRFSGHQFPNYSSELNVNALLLGDSALYLCASTLGGRLTGELFFGEGSRLTVL.

The rearrangement uses TRBV7-9 and TRBJ2-7, with no clear D. The CDR3 is 12 amino acids. CDR1 is SEHNR and CDR2 is FQNEAQ in the germline V gene (reference sequence). Trimming took off 1 base at V and 4 bases at J, with 5 bases between the two ends. Written as DNA, the CDR3 is TGTGCCAGCAGCTTAGGGGAATACGAGCAGTACTTC. Residues: CASSLGEYEQYF.

The chain uses TRBV27 and TRBJ2-7; no clear D. CDR1 and CDR2 from the germline V gene are MNHEY and SMNVEV (reference sequence). The germline V and J ends were trimmed by 8 bases and 3 bases, with 8 bases remaining between them. The CDR3 has 11 residues. The CDR3 DNA follows: TGTGCCAGCGGGATAATCTACGAGCAGTACTTC. It codes for CASGIIYEQYF.

This chain joins TRBV19 and TRBJ2-1, with a possible D match to TRBD2 (6 bases). The germline V gene has CDR1 LNHDA and CDR2 SQIVND (reference sequence). Trimming took off 6 bases at V and 2 bases at J, with 14 bases between the two ends. This CDR3 is 15 amino acids long. Here the CDR3 DNA reads TGTGCCAGTAGATCCGCTAGCGACGCCTACAATGAGCAGTTCTTC. This encodes CASRSASDAYNEQFF. The variable domain in full, completed from reference TRBV19 and TRBJ2-1, reads DGGITQSPKYLFRKEGQNVTLSCEQNLNHDAMYWYRQDPGQGLRLIYYSQIVNDFQKGDIAEGYSVSREKKESFPLTVTSAQKNPTAFYLCASRSASDAYNEQFFGPGTRLTVL.

The chain has TRBV5-1 and TRBJ1-1, with D perhaps matching TRBD1 (6 bases). This CDR3 contains 20 residues. Per the germline V gene, CDR1 is SGHRS and CDR2 is YFSETQ. V lost 4 bases to trimming and J lost 0 bases, with 28 bases between them. The CDR3 DNA sequence: TGCGCCAGCAGCCCGTTAGGCCCCTTTACAGGGAGCGGCATGAACACTGAAGCTTTCTTT. It codes for CASSPLGPFTGSGMNTEAFF.

The V call is TRBV9, the J call TRBJ2-7; D gene uncertain. V lost 2 bases and J 8 bases, leaving 14 bases between the germline ends. CDR1 and CDR2 from the germline V gene are SGDLS and YYNGEE. This CDR3 comprises 13 residues. DNA of the CDR3: TGTGCCAGCAGCGTCGAGGACCGGGCGCAGCAGTACTTC. Residues: CASSVEDRAQQYF.

This clone appeared a single time. V is TRBV9 and J is TRBJ1-1; perhaps TRBD1 as D (5 bases). This CDR3 has 15 amino acids. From germline, CDR1 is SGDLS and CDR2 YYNGEE. V lost 1 base and J 1 base, leaving 11 bases between the germline ends. The CDR3 nucleotides read TGTGCCAGCAGCGTATCGGGGCAGGCGAACACTGAAGCTTTCTTT. It encodes CASSVSGQANTEAFF.

The chain is built from TRBV10-2 and TRBJ1-2, with D perhaps TRBD1 (6 bases). V shed 3 bases and J shed 3 bases, with 14 bases lying between them. This CDR3 comprises 15 residues. The germline gives CDR1 WSHSY, CDR2 SAAADI. The CDR3 DNA reads TGCGCCAGCAGTGACTTTGAGGGGGATGACTATGGCTACACCTTC. Protein sequence: CASSDFEGDDYGYTF.

The chain uses TRBV18 and TRBJ2-3, with D perhaps TRBD2 (7 bases). The CDR3 is made up of 17 amino acids. Germline V gives CDR1 KGHSH, CDR2 LQKENI. V shed 0 bases and J shed 2 bases, with 15 bases lying between them. The CDR3 spells CASSPPYREGNTDTQYF. In nucleotides, the CDR3 is TGTGCCAGCTCACCACCCTACAGGGAGGGAAACACAGATACGCAGTATTTT. Drawing the rest from reference TRBV18 and TRBJ2-3, the complete variable domain is NAGVMQNPRHLVRRRGQEARLRCSPMKGHSHVYWYRQLPEEGLKFMVYLQKENIIDESGMPKERFSAEFPKEGPSILRIQQVVRGDSAAYFCASSPPYREGNTDTQYFGPGTRLTVL.

This clone has more than one count but fewer than ten. The J gene is TRBJ1-4, the V gene TRBV18, with no clear D. Germline-derived CDR1 and CDR2 are KGHSH and LQKENI. With 3 bases removed from V and 8 bases from J, the gap between germline ends came to 7 bases. The CDR3 extends over 12 amino acids. CDR3 sequence reads: CASSPWTEKLFF. The DNA for the CDR3 is TGTGCCAGCTCACCCTGGACCGAAAAACTGTTTTTT. The whole variable domain, filled in from reference TRBV18 and TRBJ1-4, reads NAGVMQNPRHLVRRRGQEARLRCSPMKGHSHVYWYRQLPEEGLKFMVYLQKENIIDESGMPKERFSAEFPKEGPSILRIQQVVRGDSAAYFCASSPWTEKLFFGSGTQLSVL.

This rearrangement joins TRBV28 to TRBJ2-7; TRBD2 agrees at 9 bases. The germline gives CDR1 MDHEN, CDR2 SYDVKM. The CDR3 has 16 residues. V was clipped by 4 bases and J by 2 bases; unmatched bases: 9. CDR3 DNA sequence: TGTGCCAGCAGTTCCCAAAGGGAGCGGGAGGCCTACGAGCAGTACTTC. Protein product: CASSSQREREAYEQYF.